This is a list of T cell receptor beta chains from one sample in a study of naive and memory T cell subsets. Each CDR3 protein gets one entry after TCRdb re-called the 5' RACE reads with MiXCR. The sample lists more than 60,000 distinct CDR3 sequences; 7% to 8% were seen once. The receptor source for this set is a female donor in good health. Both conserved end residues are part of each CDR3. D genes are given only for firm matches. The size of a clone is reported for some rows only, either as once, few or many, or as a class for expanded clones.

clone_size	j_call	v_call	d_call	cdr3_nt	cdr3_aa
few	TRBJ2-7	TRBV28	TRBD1	TGTGCCAGCAGTACCTCCCACCGGGACAGGGTGGGGAAGGAGCAGTACTTC	CASSTSHRDRVGKEQYF
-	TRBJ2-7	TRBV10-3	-	TGTGCCATCAGTGGTGGTTACGAGCAGTACTTC	CAISGGYEQYF
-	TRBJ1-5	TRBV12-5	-	TGTGCTAGTGGTTTGGGTAGCAATCAGCCCCAGCATTTT	CASGLGSNQPQHF
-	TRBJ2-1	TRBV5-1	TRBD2	TGCGCCAGCAGCTGGAGCGGGAATCGCAATGAGCAGTTCTTC	CASSWSGNRNEQFF
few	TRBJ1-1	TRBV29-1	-	TGCAGCGTGCGGGGCGGCGGGGCGGAGGGCACTGAAGCTTTCTTT	CSVRGGGAEGTEAFF
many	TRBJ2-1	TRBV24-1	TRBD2	TGTGCCACCAGTGATAGTACCGGCATAGCGGGGGTATTCAATGAGCAGTTCTTC	CATSDSTGIAGVFNEQFF
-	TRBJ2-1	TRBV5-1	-	TGCGCCAGCAGCTTGGTCTCCGGGACGGTGGGGAATGAGCAGTTCTTC	CASSLVSGTVGNEQFF
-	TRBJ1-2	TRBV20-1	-	TGCAGTGCTACGCAGGCAGGGAACCCCAAACTCTATGGCTACACCTTC	CSATQAGNPKLYGYTF
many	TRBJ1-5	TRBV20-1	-	TGCAGTCCCACGGGGCTTCGCAATCAGCCCCAGCATTTT	CSPTGLRNQPQHF
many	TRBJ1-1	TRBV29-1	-	TGCAGCGTTGACAGATCCACTGAAGCTTTCTTT	CSVDRSTEAFF
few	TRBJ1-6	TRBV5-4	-	TGTGCCAGCAGCGGGACGGGTCTCGCCTATGGTTCACCCCTCCACTTT	CASSGTGLAYGSPLHF
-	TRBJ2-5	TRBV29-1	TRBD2	TGCAGCGTTGACGGGGGGGAGACCCAGTACTTC	CSVDGGETQYF
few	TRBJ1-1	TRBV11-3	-	TGTGCCAGCAGCTTAGAGCTTACCTTTAAGAACACTGAAGCTTTCTTT	CASSLELTFKNTEAFF
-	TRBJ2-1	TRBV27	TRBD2	TGTGCCAGCAGTTTGGGGACTACAACCTACAATGAGCAGTTCTTC	CASSLGTTTYNEQFF
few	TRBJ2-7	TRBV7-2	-	TGTGCCAGCAGCTTACGCCGGGACAACTCCTACGAGCAGTACTTC	CASSLRRDNSYEQYF
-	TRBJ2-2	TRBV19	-	TGTGCCAGTAAATGGGCAGGGGACACCGGGGAGCTGTTTTTT	CASKWAGDTGELFF
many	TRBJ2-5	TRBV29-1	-	TGCAGCGTTGCCCCGACTAGTCTGGAGACCCAGTACTTC	CSVAPTSLETQYF
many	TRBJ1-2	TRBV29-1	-	TGCAGCGTTGAAGGGGGCTGGGACTATGGCTACACCTTC	CSVEGGWDYGYTF
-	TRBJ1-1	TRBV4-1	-	TGCGCCAGCAGCCCCAACTGGGATCTCGAAGCTTTCTTT	CASSPNWDLEAFF
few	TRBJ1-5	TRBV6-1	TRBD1	TGTGCCAGCAGTGAACCCGACAGGGTCAATCAGCCCCAGCATTTT	CASSEPDRVNQPQHF
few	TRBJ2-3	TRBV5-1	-	TGCGCCAGCAGCCTTGACAAGCTCACAGATACGCAGTATTTT	CASSLDKLTDTQYF
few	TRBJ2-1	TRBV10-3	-	TGTGCCATCAGTGAGTCGGTGACTATTAACAATGAGCAGTTCTTC	CAISESVTINNEQFF
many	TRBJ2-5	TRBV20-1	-	TGCAGTGCTGGGGATTCTAGCGCGCGTGAGACCCAGTACTTC	CSAGDSSARETQYF
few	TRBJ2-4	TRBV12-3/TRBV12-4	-	TGTGCCAGCAGTTCCCATGCCAGGGGAGTAGACATTCAGTACTTC	CASSSHARGVDIQYF
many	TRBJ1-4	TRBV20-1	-	TGCAGTGTGGCGACGGGGTCAACTAATGAAAAACTGTTTTTT	CSVATGSTNEKLFF
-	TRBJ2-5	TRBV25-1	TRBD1	TGTGCCAGCAGTGACCCCAACAGGGGGCGCCGGGAGACCCAGTACTTC	CASSDPNRGRRETQYF
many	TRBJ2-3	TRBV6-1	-	TGTGCCAGCACACCAACACTGGGGGAGAGCACAGATACGCAGTATTTT	CASTPTLGESTDTQYF
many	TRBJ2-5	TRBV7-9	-	TGTGCCAGCAGCCCAGTGGGGAGGATAGAGACCCAGTACTTC	CASSPVGRIETQYF
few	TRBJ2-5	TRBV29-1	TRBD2	TGCAGCGTTGATTCAGCGGGAGTGGAAGAGACCCAGTACTTC	CSVDSAGVEETQYF
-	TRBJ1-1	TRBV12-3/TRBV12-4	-	TGTGCCAGCAGGCACGCAGGTGTAGCTTTCTTT	CASRHAGVAFF
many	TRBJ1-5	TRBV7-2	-	TGTGCCAGCAGCTTAACTGGGGCGGTTGGCAATCAGCCCCAGCATTTT	CASSLTGAVGNQPQHF
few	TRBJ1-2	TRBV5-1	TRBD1	TGCGCCAGCAGCTTCACGAGACAGGGGGGACCCTATGGCTACACCTTC	CASSFTRQGGPYGYTF
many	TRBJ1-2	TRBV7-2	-	TGTGCCAGCAGCTTGGGGGGAGTGACTCAAGGGAACTATGGCTACACCTTC	CASSLGGVTQGNYGYTF
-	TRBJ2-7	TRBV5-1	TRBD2	TGCGCCAGCAGCTCCCCGCTAGCGGGGTTTGGTTACGAGCAGTACTTC	CASSSPLAGFGYEQYF
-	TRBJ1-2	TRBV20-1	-	TGCAGTGCTAGACTGACAGGCATCCTTGGCTACACCTTC	CSARLTGILGYTF
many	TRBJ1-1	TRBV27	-	TGTGCCAGCAGTTTAAAAAGGGGCATGAACACTGAAGCTTTCTTT	CASSLKRGMNTEAFF
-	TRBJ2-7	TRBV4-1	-	TGCGCCAGCAGCCAAGAGTATTGGGCAGGGGTCGAGCAGTACTTC	CASSQEYWAGVEQYF
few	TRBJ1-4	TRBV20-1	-	TGCAGTGCTGGCCCGCGGCTGGGGGAAAAACTGTTTTTT	CSAGPRLGEKLFF
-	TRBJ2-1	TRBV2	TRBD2	TGTGCCAGCAGAATATCTAGCGGGGGAACCTACAATGAGCAGTTCTTC	CASRISSGGTYNEQFF
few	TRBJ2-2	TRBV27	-	TGTGCCAGCAGTTTTAGTGCCGGGGAGCTGTTTTTT	CASSFSAGELFF
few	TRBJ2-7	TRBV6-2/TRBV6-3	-	TGTGCCAGCAGTTATAAACGATGGGGGTCCTACGAGCAGTACTTC	CASSYKRWGSYEQYF
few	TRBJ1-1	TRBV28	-	TGTGCCAGCAGCTCCTATGCGGGGTTGATGAACACTGAAGCTTTCTTT	CASSSYAGLMNTEAFF
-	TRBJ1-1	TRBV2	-	TGTGCCAGCAGCCTACTTGACGGACCCGAAGCTTTCTTT	CASSLLDGPEAFF
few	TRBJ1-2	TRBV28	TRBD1	TGTGCCAGCAAGGGAGGGACAGGTGGCCCCGTTAACTATGGCGACACCTTC	CASKGGTGGPVNYGDTF
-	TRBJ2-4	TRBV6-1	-	TGTGCCAGCAGTGTGACGATAGCCAAAAACATTCAGTACTTC	CASSVTIAKNIQYF
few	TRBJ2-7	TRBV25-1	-	TGTGCCAGCAGTGGACCTCCTGCCTACGAGCAGTACTTC	CASSGPPAYEQYF
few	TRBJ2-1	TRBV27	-	TGTGCCAGCAGTTCTGGGACTTACAATGAGCAGTTCTTC	CASSSGTYNEQFF
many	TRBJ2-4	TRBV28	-	TGTGCCAGCAGGGGCGGTGGGACGAGGGGAGCGCATATTCAGTACTTC	CASRGGGTRGAHIQYF
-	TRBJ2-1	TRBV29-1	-	TGCAGCGTTCTGTGGGGAAACAATGAGCAGTTCTTC	CSVLWGNNEQFF
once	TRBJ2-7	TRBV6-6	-	TGTGCCTCCGGCCTCACCGTCTCCTACGAGCAGTACTTC	CASGLTVSYEQYF
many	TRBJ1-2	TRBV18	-	TGTGCCAGCTCACCATCGAGGGGAGGCTACACCTTC	CASSPSRGGYTF
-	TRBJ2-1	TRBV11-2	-	TGTGCCAGCAGACGTGTAGGGCGGGGAGACAATGAGCAGTTCTTC	CASRRVGRGDNEQFF